These 5 T cell receptor beta chains originate from one sample sequenced in a study of T cell responses to AZD1222 COVID-19 vaccine. Produced via immunoSEQ multiplex PCR; TCRdb's table is partial and in-frame only. This table has roughly 150,000 clones, nearly 95% appearing once. The sequenced sample was peripheral blood, obtained on day 0 of AZD1222 vaccination. The receptors derive from an adult in good health.

The rearrangement joins TRBV4-3 to TRBJ1-1; D gene ambiguous. CDR1 and CDR2 from the germline V gene are LGHNA and YSLEER. V was pared by 0 bases and J by 3 bases, with 11 bases between. The CDR3 runs to 15 residues. The CDR3 sequence is CASSQDPGWDTEAFF. The CDR3 DNA reads TGCGCCAGCAGCCAAGACCCGGGATGGGACACTGAAGCTTTCTTT.

V is TRBV7-9 and J is TRBJ1-5; D is unclear. The CDR3 runs to 13 residues. V dropped 3 bases and J dropped 2 bases, with 5 bases sitting between them. CDR1 is SEHNR and CDR2 is FQNEAQ in the germline V gene (reference sequence). CDR3 region: CASSFVGNQPQHF. The CDR3 coding sequence is TGTGCCAGCAGCTTTGTTGGCAATCAGCCCCAGCATTTT.

The gene calls are TRBV5-6 and TRBJ2-1; TRBD1 aligns across 7 bases. Germline CDR1 is SGHDT and CDR2 is YYEEEE. Losses at the gene ends were 6 bases for V and 2 bases for J; bases not matched to a gene: 5. The CDR3 has 14 residues. CDR3 sequence (DNA): TGTGCCAGCATGGCCGGGACAGCCTACAATGAGCAGTTCTTC. Translation: CASMAGTAYNEQFF. The whole variable domain, filled in from reference TRBV5-6 and TRBJ2-1, reads DAGVTQSPTHLIKTRGQQVTLRCSPKSGHDTVSWYQQALGQGPQFIFQYYEEEERQRGNFPDRFSGHQFPNYSSELNVNALLLGDSALYLCASMAGTAYNEQFFGPGTRLTVL.

This clone was detected only once. The rearrangement joins TRBV7-2 to TRBJ2-3; D possibly matches TRBD1 or TRBD2 (5 bases each). The CDR3 loop spans 17 amino acids. V lost 1 base and J lost 4, with 18 bases in between. From germline, CDR1 is SGHTA and CDR2 FQGNSA. The CDR3 loop is CASSLGVGAGVSDTQYF. In nucleotides, the CDR3 is TGTGCCAGCAGCTTAGGGGTCGGGGCGGGCGTATCAGATACGCAGTATTTT.

The rearrangement links TRBV6-1 to TRBJ1-3; weak D call: TRBD1 (5 bases). The CDR3 has 13 residues. CDR1 is MNHNS and CDR2 is SASEGT in the germline V gene. Trimming stripped 7 bases from V and 2 bases from J, with 9 bases between. As DNA, the CDR3 is TGTGCCAGCACCCTGGGGGCTGGAAACACCATATATTTT. This sequence encodes CASTLGAGNTIYF.